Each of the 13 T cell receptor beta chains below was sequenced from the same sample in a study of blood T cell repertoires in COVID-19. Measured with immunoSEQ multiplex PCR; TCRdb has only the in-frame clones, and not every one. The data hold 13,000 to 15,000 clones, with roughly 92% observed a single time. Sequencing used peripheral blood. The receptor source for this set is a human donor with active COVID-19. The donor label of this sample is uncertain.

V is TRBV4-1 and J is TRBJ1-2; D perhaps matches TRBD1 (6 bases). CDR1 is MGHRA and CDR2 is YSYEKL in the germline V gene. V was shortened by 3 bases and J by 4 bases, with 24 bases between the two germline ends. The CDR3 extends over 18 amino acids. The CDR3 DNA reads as TGCGCCAGCAGCCAGCCTTCTTCCGGGACAAGGGTTCGCTATGGCTACACCTTC. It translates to CASSQPSSGTRVRYGYTF.

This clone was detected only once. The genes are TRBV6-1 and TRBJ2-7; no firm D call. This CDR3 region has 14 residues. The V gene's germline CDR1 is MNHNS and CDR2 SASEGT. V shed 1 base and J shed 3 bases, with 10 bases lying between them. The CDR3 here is CASSEGGIIYEQYF. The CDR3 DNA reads TGTGCCAGCAGTGAAGGCGGCATCATCTACGAGCAGTACTTC.

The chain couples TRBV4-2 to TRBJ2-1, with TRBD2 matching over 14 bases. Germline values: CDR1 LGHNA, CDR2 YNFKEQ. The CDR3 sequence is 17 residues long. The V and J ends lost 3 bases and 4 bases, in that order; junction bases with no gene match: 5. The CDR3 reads CASSQVGTSGRYNEQFF. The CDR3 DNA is TGTGCCAGCAGCCAGGTTGGGACTAGCGGGAGATACAATGAGCAGTTCTTC.

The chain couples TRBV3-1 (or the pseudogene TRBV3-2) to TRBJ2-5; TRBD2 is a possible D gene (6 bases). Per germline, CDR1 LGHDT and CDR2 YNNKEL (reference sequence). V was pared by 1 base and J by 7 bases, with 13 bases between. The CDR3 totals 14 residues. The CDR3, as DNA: TGTGCCAGCAGCCAAGGTGGGGGGACCGCGACCCAGTACTTC. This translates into CASSQGGGTATQYF.

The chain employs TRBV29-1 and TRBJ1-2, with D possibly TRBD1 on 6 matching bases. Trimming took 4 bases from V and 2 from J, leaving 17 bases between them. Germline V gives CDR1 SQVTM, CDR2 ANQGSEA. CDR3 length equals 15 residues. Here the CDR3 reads CSVVTLTGPNYGYTF. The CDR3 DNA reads TGCAGCGTTGTTACTCTCACAGGGCCAAACTATGGCTACACCTTC.

CDR3 nucleotide sequence: TGTGCCAGCAGCTTGGGCCCCGCGAGCTCCTACAATGAGCAGTTCTTC. The encoded protein is CASSLGPASSYNEQFF. The chain recombines TRBV5-4 with TRBJ2-1; D is undetermined. The CDR3 runs to 16 residues. Per germline, CDR1 SGHNT and CDR2 YYREEE (reference sequence). V was pared by 0 bases and J by 0 bases, with 10 bases between.

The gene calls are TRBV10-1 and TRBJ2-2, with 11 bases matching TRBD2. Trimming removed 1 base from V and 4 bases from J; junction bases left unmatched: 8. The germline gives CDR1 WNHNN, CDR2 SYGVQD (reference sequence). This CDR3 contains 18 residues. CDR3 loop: CASSEWLTSGIVTGELFF. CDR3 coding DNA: TGCGCCAGCAGTGAGTGGTTGACTAGCGGGATTGTCACCGGGGAGCTGTTTTTT.

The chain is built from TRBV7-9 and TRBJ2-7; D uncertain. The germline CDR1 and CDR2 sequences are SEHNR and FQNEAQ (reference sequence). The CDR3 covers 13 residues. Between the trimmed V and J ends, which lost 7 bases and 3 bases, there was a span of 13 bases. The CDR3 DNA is TGTGCCAGCACCCGAGACACGCACTACGAGCAGTACTTC. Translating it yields CASTRDTHYEQYF.

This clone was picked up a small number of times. In DNA, the CDR3 is TGCGCCAGCAGCCTAGACAGCACTAATGAAAAACTGTTTTTT. Protein product: CASSLDSTNEKLFF. The chain links TRBV5-1 to TRBJ1-4; possible D gene TRBD1, 5 bases. This CDR3 contains 14 residues. Germline values: CDR1 SGHRS, CDR2 YFSETQ. The V and J ends lost 4 bases and 2 bases respectively, with 9 bases between them.

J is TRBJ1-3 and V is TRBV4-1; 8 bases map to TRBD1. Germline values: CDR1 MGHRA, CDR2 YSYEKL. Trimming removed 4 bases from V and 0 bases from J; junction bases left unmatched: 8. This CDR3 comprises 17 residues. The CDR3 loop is CASSLADRVGSGNTIYF. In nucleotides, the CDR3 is TGCGCCAGCAGCCTGGCGGACAGGGTGGGCTCTGGAAACACCATATATTTT.

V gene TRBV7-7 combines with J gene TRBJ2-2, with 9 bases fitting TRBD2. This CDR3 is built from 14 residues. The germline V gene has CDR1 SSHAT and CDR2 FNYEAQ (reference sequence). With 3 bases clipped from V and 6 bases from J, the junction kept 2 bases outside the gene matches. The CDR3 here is CASSFGGGAGELFF. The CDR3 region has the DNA TGTGCCAGCAGCTTTGGCGGGGGGGCCGGGGAGCTGTTTTTT.

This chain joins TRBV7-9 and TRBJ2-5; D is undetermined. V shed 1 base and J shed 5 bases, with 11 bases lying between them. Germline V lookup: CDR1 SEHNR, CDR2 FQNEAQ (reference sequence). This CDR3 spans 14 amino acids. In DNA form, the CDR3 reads TGTGCCAGCAGCTTAGTTCCCCCTCGGGAGACCCAGTACTTC. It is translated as CASSLVPPRETQYF.

CDR3 sequence: CASSLAGGNTNYGYTF. CDR3 DNA sequence: TGTGCCAGCAGCTTGGCCGGGGGAAATACTAACTATGGCTACACCTTC. The rearrangement uses TRBV5-4 and TRBJ1-2; possible D gene TRBD1, 5 bases. There are 16 residues in the CDR3. V lost 0 bases, J lost 0 bases, and 12 bases lay in between. Germline CDR1 is SGHNT and CDR2 is YYREEE (reference sequence).